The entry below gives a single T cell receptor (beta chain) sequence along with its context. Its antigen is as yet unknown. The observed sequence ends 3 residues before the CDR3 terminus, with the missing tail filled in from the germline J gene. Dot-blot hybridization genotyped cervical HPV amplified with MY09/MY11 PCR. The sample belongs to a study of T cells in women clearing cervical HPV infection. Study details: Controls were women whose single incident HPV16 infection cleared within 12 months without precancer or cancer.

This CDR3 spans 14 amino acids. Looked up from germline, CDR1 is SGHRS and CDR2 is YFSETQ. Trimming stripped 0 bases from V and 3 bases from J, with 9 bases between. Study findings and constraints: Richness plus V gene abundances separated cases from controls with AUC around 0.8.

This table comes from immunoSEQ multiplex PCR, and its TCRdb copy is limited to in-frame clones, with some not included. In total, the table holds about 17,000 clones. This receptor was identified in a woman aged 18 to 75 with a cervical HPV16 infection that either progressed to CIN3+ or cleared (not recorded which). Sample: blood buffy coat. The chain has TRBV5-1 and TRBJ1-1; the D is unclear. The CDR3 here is CASSLGLRDTEAFF. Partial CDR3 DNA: TGCGCCAGCAGCTTGGGCCTCCGGGACACTGAA.